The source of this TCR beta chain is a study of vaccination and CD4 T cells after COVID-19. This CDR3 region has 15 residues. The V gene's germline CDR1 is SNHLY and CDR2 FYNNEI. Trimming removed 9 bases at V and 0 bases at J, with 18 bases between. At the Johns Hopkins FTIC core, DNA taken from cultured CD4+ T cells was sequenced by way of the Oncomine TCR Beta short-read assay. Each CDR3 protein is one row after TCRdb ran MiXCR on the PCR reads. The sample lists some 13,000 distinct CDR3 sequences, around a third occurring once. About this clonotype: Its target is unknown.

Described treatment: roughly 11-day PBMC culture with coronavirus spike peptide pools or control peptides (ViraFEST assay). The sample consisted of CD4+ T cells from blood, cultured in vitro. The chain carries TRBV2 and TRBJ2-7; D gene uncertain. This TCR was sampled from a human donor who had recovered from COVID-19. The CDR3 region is CASGSGRTSSYEQYF. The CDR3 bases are TGTGCCAGTGGGTCCGGACGGACGAGCTCCTACGAGCAGTACTTC.